These 20 T cell receptor beta chains share one sample of origin, sequenced in a study of identifying expanded T cells in peripheral blood. Method: immunoSEQ multiplex PCR; TCRdb's copy keeps in-frame clones and lacks some. The sample shows about 130,000 clones, 86% of them seen only once. The sample consisted of blood. The receptors were sampled from a person between 18 and 75 years old in good health.

The rearrangement joins TRBV7-9 to TRBJ1-5; D ambiguous. CDR3 length: 15 residues. Per germline, CDR1 SEHNR and CDR2 FQNEAQ (reference sequence). The V end lost 1 base, the J end lost 6 bases, and 13 bases lay between the germline ends. Here the CDR3 DNA reads TGTGCCAGCAGCTTAGGGTTAGGGCTGGGTCAGCCCCAGCATTTT. The encoded protein is CASSLGLGLGQPQHF.

This chain links TRBV9 with TRBJ1-6; the D gene is possibly TRBD1 (5 bases). CDR3 length: 15 residues. V lost 1 base to trimming and J lost 10 bases, with 15 bases between them. The germline gives CDR1 SGDLS, CDR2 YYNGEE. The CDR3 DNA is TGTGCCAGCAGCGTACGCGGCAGGGTGGGCTCACCCCTCCACTTT. It translates to CASSVRGRVGSPLHF.

This clone came up once. The J gene is TRBJ2-5, the V gene TRBV28; 7 nucleotides align to TRBD1. There are 15 residues in the CDR3. The germline V gene encodes CDR1 MDHEN and CDR2 SYDVKM. J was trimmed by 5 bases and V by 6 bases; bases with no gene match: 12. The CDR3 sequence: CASRPQGFTPETQYF. DNA for the CDR3: TGTGCCAGCAGACCACAGGGGTTTACCCCGGAGACCCAGTACTTC. The full variable domain, in which reference TRBV28 and TRBJ2-5 provide the parts outside the CDR3, is DVKVTQSSRYLVKRTGEKVFLECVQDMDHENMFWYRQDPGLGLRLIYFSYDVKMKEKGDIPEGYSVSREKKERFSLILESASTNQTSMYLCASRPQGFTPETQYFGPGTRLLVL.

The rearrangement uses TRBV2 and TRBJ1-5; D unclear. The CDR3 extends over 14 amino acids. V dropped 5 bases and J dropped 0 bases, with 8 bases sitting between them. Germline loops: CDR1 SNHLY, CDR2 FYNNEI. CDR3: CASSRQVSNQPQHF. In DNA form, the CDR3 reads TGTGCCAGCAGTCGACAAGTTAGCAATCAGCCCCAGCATTTT.

This chain uses TRBV30 with TRBJ1-5, with D perhaps TRBD1 (5 bases). Germline CDR1 is GTSNPN and CDR2 is SVGIG (reference sequence). This CDR3 is built from 13 residues. V dropped 1 base and J dropped 6 bases, with 10 bases sitting between them. The CDR3 here is CAWSAQGSQPQHF. The CDR3 coding sequence is TGTGCCTGGAGTGCCCAGGGCAGTCAGCCCCAGCATTTT.

This clone is a singleton in its sample. The rearrangement joins TRBV2 to TRBJ2-5; the match to TRBD2 covers 9 bases. CDR1 is SNHLY, CDR2 FYNNEI, per germline. The V segment lost 2 bases and the J segment 5 bases; nucleotides outside the gene matches: 3. The CDR3 has 14 residues. DNA for the CDR3: TGTGCCAGCAGTGAAAGGAGCGGGAGGGAGACCCAGTACTTC. This encodes CASSERSGRETQYF.

The V and J genes are TRBV7-2 and TRBJ2-6; 10 bases line up with TRBD1. The CDR3 extends over 17 amino acids. CDR1 and CDR2 (germline): SGHTA, FQGNSA. V was clipped by 5 bases and J by 3 bases; unmatched bases: 7. The CDR3 is CASSHRQGAGGANVLTF. In nucleotides, the CDR3 is TGTGCCAGCAGCCACAGACAGGGGGCGGGTGGGGCCAACGTCCTGACTTTC.

This chain uses TRBV19 with TRBJ2-3; maybe TRBD2 (5 bases). Germline CDR1 LNHDA, CDR2 SQIVND (reference sequence). Trimming took off 0 bases at V and 3 bases at J, with 10 bases between the two ends. The CDR3 is 15 amino acids. The CDR3 bases are TGTGCCAGTAGTATAGAACCTCGGGGTACAGATACGCAGTATTTT. This translates into CASSIEPRGTDTQYF.

The chain recombines TRBV30 with TRBJ2-6; D is possibly TRBD1 (5 bases). CDR1 and CDR2 from the germline V gene are GTSNPN and SVGIG (reference sequence). With 4 bases removed from V and 4 bases from J, the gap between germline ends came to 11 bases. The CDR3 consists of 14 residues. For the CDR3, the DNA is TGTGCCTGGACAGGGCAATCCGGGGCCAACGTCCTGACTTTC. Translated, it gives CAWTGQSGANVLTF. The full variable domain, with the rest looked up from reference TRBV30 and TRBJ2-6, is SQTIHQWPATLVQPVGSPLSLECTVEGTSNPNLYWYRQAAGRGLQLLFYSVGIGQISSEVPQNLSASRPQDRQFILSSKKLLLSDSGFYLCAWTGQSGANVLTFGAGSRLTVL.

To note about this clone: At one boundary the junction diverges from the germline segment, which might be a read error. The chain couples TRBV30 to TRBJ1-4; D gene unclear. CDR1 GTSNPN and CDR2 SVGIG come from the germline V gene (reference sequence). The CDR3 loop spans 12 amino acids. The CDR3 loop reads CALSALREKLFF. The DNA of the CDR3 is TGTGCCTTGAGTGCCTTAAGAGAAAAACTGTTTTTT.

V usage is TRBV28 and J usage is TRBJ2-7; 7 bases match TRBD2. This CDR3 spans 15 amino acids. V was pared by 6 bases and J by 0 bases, with 8 bases of the junction left unmatched. Per the germline V gene, CDR1 is MDHEN and CDR2 is SYDVKM. The CDR3 reads CASRYSGGGSYEQYF. Written as DNA, the CDR3 is TGTGCCAGCAGATATAGCGGCGGGGGCTCCTACGAGCAGTACTTC.

This rearrangement joins TRBV19 to TRBJ1-1; D remains unclear. The germline V and J ends were trimmed by 7 bases and 4 bases, with 10 bases remaining between them. This CDR3 has 12 residues. Germline assignment: CDR1 LNHDA and CDR2 SQIVND (reference sequence). As DNA, the CDR3 is TGTGCCAGTAAGAGATGGGGCACTGAAGCTTTCTTT. Translation gives CASKRWGTEAFF.

The V and J genes are TRBV19 and TRBJ1-1; TRBD1 is a possible D gene (5 bases). The CDR3 length is 15 residues. The germline gives CDR1 LNHDA, CDR2 SQIVND (reference sequence). V gave up 4 bases and J gave up 4 bases, with 16 bases separating them. The DNA for the CDR3 is TGTGCCAGTAGTAGTGGGGACCGCCTAAGCACTGAAGCTTTCTTT. The encoded protein is CASSSGDRLSTEAFF.

This clone has just one count. The rearrangement uses TRBV6-1 and TRBJ1-1; TRBD1 is a possible D gene (6 bases). V was shortened by 1 base and J by 3 bases, with 15 bases between the two germline ends. This CDR3 has 16 residues. Germline lookup yields CDR1 MNHNS and CDR2 SASEGT. The chain's CDR3 is CASSEGQGRVYTEAFF. The CDR3 region has the DNA TGTGCCAGCAGTGAAGGCCAGGGGCGGGTTTACACTGAAGCTTTCTTT.

This chain joins TRBV6-1 and TRBJ1-5; weak D call: TRBD1 (6 bases). V lost 5 bases, J lost 3 bases, and 14 bases lay in between. Germline V gene lookup returns CDR1 MNHNS and CDR2 SASEGT. The length of the CDR3 is 15 residues. The CDR3 DNA is TGTGCCAGCAGTCCCAGGGGCAGGGACAATCAGCCCCAGCATTTT. Its translation is CASSPRGRDNQPQHF.

The chain links TRBV9 to TRBJ2-4; D not certain. The length of the CDR3 is 13 residues. Trimming cost V 0 bases and J 3 bases, with 4 bases left between them. Germline V lookup: CDR1 SGDLS, CDR2 YYNGEE. The CDR3 DNA reads TGTGCCAGCAGCGTAGGCAGCAAAAACATTCAGTACTTC. Translated: CASSVGSKNIQYF.

The chain links TRBV18 to TRBJ1-4; D remains unclear. V was pared by 0 bases and J by 0 bases, with 17 bases between. Germline V gives CDR1 KGHSH, CDR2 LQKENI. The CDR3 is 19 amino acids. CDR3 region: CASSPPMAGSSATNEKLFF. The CDR3 nucleotides are TGTGCCAGCTCACCACCCATGGCCGGATCAAGTGCAACTAATGAAAAACTGTTTTTT.

This chain's CDR3 is CASSLVSRDNEQFF. CDR3 bases: TGTGCCAGCAGCTTAGTCTCCAGAGACAATGAGCAGTTCTTC. The chain recombines TRBV7-2 with TRBJ2-1, with D uncertain. The germline CDR1 and CDR2 sequences are SGHTA and FQGNSA. The CDR3 is 14 residues long. Trimming left V 1 base short and J 5 bases short, with 9 bases between. Combining the CDR3 with reference TRBV7-2 and TRBJ2-1 gives the whole variable domain GAGVSQSPSNKVTEKGKDVELRCDPISGHTALYWYRQSLGQGLEFLIYFQGNSAPDKSGLPSDRFSAERTGGSVSTLTIQRTQQEDSAVYLCASSLVSRDNEQFFGPGTRLTVL.

The chain combines TRBV2 with TRBJ2-4; D ambiguous. The CDR3 is made up of 11 amino acids. V was shortened by 2 bases and J by 6 bases, with 2 bases between the two germline ends. Germline values: CDR1 SNHLY, CDR2 FYNNEI. DNA for the CDR3: TGTGCCAGCAGTGAAATAAACATTCAGTACTTC. Protein: CASSEINIQYF.

The rearrangement joins TRBV6-5 to TRBJ1-3; 9 bases fit TRBD1. Germline CDR1 is MNHEY and CDR2 is SVGAGI. Unmatched junction bases numbered 7, after V lost 6 bases and J lost 4 bases. The CDR3 has 15 residues. CDR3 bases: TGTGCCAGCAGAAGGGACAGGGACGTGGGAAACACCATATATTTT. Protein: CASRRDRDVGNTIYF.